This entry lists 19 T cell receptor beta chains sequenced from one sample in a study of blood T cell repertoires in COVID-19. Profiling relied on immunoSEQ multiplex PCR, and the TCRdb table lists in-frame clones only, not all of them. The sample has about 170,000 clones, less than 90% seen once. The sequenced material came from peripheral blood. The origin of the receptors is an older woman with COVID-19, enrolled during active disease.

There are a few counts of this clone. In DNA, the CDR3 is TGTGCCAGCTCCCTATATGCGGTGGACACTGAAGCTTTCTTT. This gives the protein CASSLYAVDTEAFF. The chain is built from TRBV18 and TRBJ1-1; D uncertain. The length of the CDR3 is 14 residues. V shed 6 bases and J shed 3 bases, with 14 bases lying between them. The germline gives CDR1 KGHSH, CDR2 LQKENI.

This sequence joins TRBV27 and TRBJ2-7, with D possibly being TRBD1 (6 bases). This CDR3 has 15 residues. The ends were cut back, 0 bases at V and 3 bases at J, with 12 bases in the middle. Germline CDR1 MNHEY, CDR2 SMNVEV (reference sequence). The CDR3 protein is CASSLSAQGVYEQYF. DNA of the CDR3: TGTGCCAGCAGTTTATCAGCACAGGGAGTCTACGAGCAGTACTTC.

In this sample, this clone turned up once. The rearrangement links TRBV30 to TRBJ2-5; D is possibly TRBD2 (6 bases). CDR3 size: 15 residues. The V end was cut by 0 bases, the J end by 4 bases, with 15 bases between. CDR1 is GTSNPN, CDR2 SVGIG, per germline (reference sequence). In nucleotides, the CDR3 is TGTGCCTGGAGTGTACAGAGCGGGCCTCGAGAGACCCAGTACTTC. Translated: CAWSVQSGPRETQYF.

The genes are TRBV18 and TRBJ2-2, with D unclear. The CDR3 loop spans 16 amino acids. Trimming pared 1 base from V and 0 bases from J, leaving 9 bases between. The germline V gene has CDR1 KGHSH and CDR2 LQKENI. CDR3 loop: CASSPRPTTNTGELFF. Written as DNA, the CDR3 is TGTGCCAGCTCACCACGACCCACTACGAACACCGGGGAGCTGTTTTTT. Full variable domain (missing parts from reference TRBV18 and TRBJ2-2): NAGVMQNPRHLVRRRGQEARLRCSPMKGHSHVYWYRQLPEEGLKFMVYLQKENIIDESGMPKERFSAEFPKEGPSILRIQQVVRGDSAAYFCASSPRPTTNTGELFFGEGSRLTVL.

The chain uses TRBV9 and TRBJ2-1, with unresolved D. The CDR3 is made up of 12 amino acids. Germline V gives CDR1 SGDLS, CDR2 YYNGEE. V was clipped by 3 bases and J by 6 bases, with 7 bases between them. The CDR3 DNA is TGTGCCAGCAGCGCAGATCTCAATGAGCAGTTCTTC. This sequence encodes CASSADLNEQFF.

V is TRBV5-1 and J is TRBJ2-7, with 9 bases lining up with TRBD2. The germline gives CDR1 SGHRS, CDR2 YFSETQ. With V trimmed by 1 base and J by 6 bases, 17 bases remained unmatched. CDR3 length: 18 residues. CDR3 nucleotide sequence: TGCGCCAGCAGCTTGACAGCTGGGGGGGTAGCGGGAGTGGGCGAGCAGTACTTC. Amino acids: CASSLTAGGVAGVGEQYF.

This clone came up once. The chain uses TRBV9 and TRBJ1-2, with a weak D call TRBD1 (5 bases). Germline V gene data show CDR1 as SGDLS and CDR2 as YYNGEE. The CDR3 has 15 amino acids. V lost 0 bases to trimming and J lost 4 bases, with 13 bases between them. The CDR3 region has the DNA TGTGCCAGCAGCGTAGATCCCGGTAGGGGCTATGGCTACACCTTC. Amino acids: CASSVDPGRGYGYTF.

This clone was recorded once. The genes are TRBV27 and TRBJ1-1, with D possibly matching TRBD1 (6 bases). V was clipped by 3 bases and J by 8 bases, with 13 bases between them. Germline V lookup: CDR1 MNHEY, CDR2 SMNVEV (reference sequence). The CDR3 consists of 13 residues. CDR3 nucleotide sequence: TGTGCCAGCAGTTTCACCCGGACAGTCGAAGCTTTCTTT. Amino acid sequence: CASSFTRTVEAFF.

The chain has TRBV10-3 and TRBJ2-1, with 7 bases lining up with TRBD1. The CDR3 runs to 14 residues. The V gene's germline CDR1 is ENHRY and CDR2 SYGVKD. The ends lost 8 bases at V and 2 bases at J; junction bases unmatched: 6. Here the CDR3 DNA reads TGTGCCATCCGGGGACAGACAACCTACAATGAGCAGTTCTTC. This sequence encodes CAIRGQTTYNEQFF.

The chain recombines TRBV5-1 with TRBJ2-3; 10 bases are shared with TRBD2. Germline V gene lookup returns CDR1 SGHRS and CDR2 YFSETQ. The J segment lost 5 bases and the V segment lost 0 bases, leaving 3 bases of the junction unmatched. The CDR3 is 15 amino acids. The CDR3 DNA is TGCGCCAGCAGCTTGGCTAGCGGGAGCCTAGATACGCAGTATTTT. Amino acids: CASSLASGSLDTQYF.

This chain joins TRBV7-2 and TRBJ2-1; 9 bases line up with TRBD2. V lost 5 bases, J lost 4 bases, and 6 bases stayed unmatched. Germline lookup yields CDR1 SGHTA and CDR2 FQGNSA. There are 15 residues in the CDR3. CDR3 loop: CASSPGLAGYNEQFF. The CDR3 DNA reads as TGTGCCAGCAGCCCCGGGCTAGCGGGGTACAATGAGCAGTTCTTC.

The V call is TRBV6-6, the J call TRBJ1-2; D is uncertain. The CDR3 covers 14 residues. Germline V gene lookup returns CDR1 MNHNY and CDR2 SVGAGI (reference sequence). The germline V and J ends were trimmed by 7 bases and 8 bases, with 20 bases remaining between them. Written as DNA, the CDR3 is TGTGCCAGCACCGACCCCCCCCAGACGGAGGGCTACACCTTC. Translation: CASTDPPQTEGYTF.

V is TRBV27 and J is TRBJ1-2; 8 positions match TRBD1. The CDR3 is 15 amino acids. Trimming took 6 bases from V and 3 from J; bases not matched to a gene: 9. Per the germline V gene, CDR1 is MNHEY and CDR2 is SMNVEV (reference sequence). The CDR3 is CASSLRTGFDYGYTF. CDR3 in DNA: TGTGCCAGCAGCCTTAGGACAGGGTTTGACTATGGCTACACCTTC.

The chain employs TRBV5-1 and TRBJ2-7; tentatively, D is TRBD2 (6 bases). The V end was cut by 5 bases, the J end by 3 bases, with 15 bases between. The CDR3 extends over 14 amino acids. The germline gives CDR1 SGHRS, CDR2 YFSETQ. CDR3 DNA sequence: TGCGCCAGCAGTTATCTCATGGGGGGCTACGAGCAGTACTTC. Translated, it gives CASSYLMGGYEQYF.

This clone was recorded only once. The chain carries TRBV29-1 and TRBJ2-5, with 7 bases identical to TRBD1. Trimming removed 3 bases from V and 5 bases from J; junction bases left unmatched: 6. Germline V CDR1 and CDR2: SQVTM, ANQGSEA. The CDR3 has 13 amino acids. CDR3 coding DNA: TGCAGCGTTGACCAACTGACAGGGGAGACCCAGTACTTC. Translating it yields CSVDQLTGETQYF. The whole variable domain, remainder taken from reference TRBV29-1 and TRBJ2-5, is SAVISQKPSRDICQRGTSLTIQCQVDSQVTMMFWYRQQPGQSLTLIATANQGSEATYESGFVIDKFPISRPNLTFSTLTVSNMSPEDSSIYLCSVDQLTGETQYFGPGTRLLVL.

The rearrangement uses TRBV9 and TRBJ1-1; TRBD1 is a possible D gene (6 bases). Trimming removed 4 bases from V and 0 bases from J, with 16 bases in between. Germline lookup yields CDR1 SGDLS and CDR2 YYNGEE. The CDR3 covers 16 residues. The CDR3 is CASSPGGGGLNTEAFF. CDR3 DNA: TGTGCCAGCAGCCCGGGAGGGGGGGGTCTGAACACTGAAGCTTTCTTT.

CDR3 bases: TGTGCCATCAGGATTGACAGAAACACTGAAGCTTTCTTT. Its protein is CAIRIDRNTEAFF. V and J are TRBV10-3 and TRBJ1-1; a weak D match, TRBD1 (5 bases). V lost 6 bases, J lost 2 bases, and 10 bases lay in between. This CDR3 is 13 amino acids long. From germline, CDR1 is ENHRY and CDR2 SYGVKD.

The chain has TRBV5-4 and TRBJ1-1; D perhaps matches TRBD1 (5 bases). Trimming stripped 0 bases from V and 0 bases from J, with 12 bases between. CDR3 length: 16 amino acids. The germline V gene encodes CDR1 SGHNT and CDR2 YYREEE (reference sequence). In nucleotides, the CDR3 is TGTGCCAGCAGCTTGGACAGGCTACCTATGAACACTGAAGCTTTCTTT. Residues: CASSLDRLPMNTEAFF.

Here the CDR3 reads CASSYRPGQGVRDNQPQHF. As DNA, the CDR3 is TGTGCCAGCAGTTACCGCCCGGGACAGGGGGTCAGGGACAATCAGCCCCAGCATTTT. This rearrangement joins TRBV6-2 or TRBV6-3 to TRBJ1-5, with TRBD1 identical over 11 bases. V lost 2 bases, J lost 3 bases, and 12 bases stayed unmatched. There are 19 residues in the CDR3. CDR1 MNHEY and CDR2 SVGEGT come from the germline V gene.